This T cell receptor (beta chain) was captured by sequencing in a study of CD4 T cells in relation to SARS-CoV-2 and coronaviruses. Across the study: Convalescent patients had median age roughly 37 years, range 21 to 72.

Here immunoSEQ multiplex PCR was the method, and the copy in TCRdb shows in-frame clones only, minus some. The repertoire holds tens of thousands of clones, around 80% seen once, with 1.4% to 1.5% in the top ten. Germline V gives CDR1 MDHEN, CDR2 SYDVKM. The CDR3 contains 12 residues. V was clipped by 5 bases and J by 10 bases, with 12 bases between them. Of note for this clone: The antigen is not known.

Sorted naive or memory CD4+ cells met CEF peptides for 9 to 11 days. The sequenced sample was naive CD4+ T cells from PBMCs, cultured in vitro. As to subset: naive CD4+ T cells isolated by negative enrichment. This chain uses TRBV28 with TRBJ2-1; D is possibly TRBD1 (6 bases). The receptor comes from an adult with COVID-19. In DNA, the CDR3 is TGTGCCAGCAGTCCACGACAGGACGAGCAGTTCTTC. Amino acid sequence: CASSPRQDEQFF.